The T cell receptor beta chain under discussion was sequenced for a study of shared clonotypes between healthy human individuals. Study findings and constraints: Memory subsets generally showed lower estimated richness than naive subsets.

Genomic DNA of every subset was divided equally among multiple immunoSEQ plates. Using immunoSEQ multiplex PCR, the repertoire was profiled, and TCRdb retains in-frame clones only, with some absent. This table holds hundreds of thousands of clones, about two thirds found once. The CDR3 runs to 16 residues. V lost 0 bases to trimming and J lost 1 base, with 9 bases between them. Germline-derived CDR1 and CDR2 are MGHRA and YSYEKL. This clone has at least ten counts. The target antigen is unknown. The rearrangement uses TRBV4-1 and TRBJ2-2; the D gene is possibly TRBD2 (5 bases). The sample was memory CD4+ T cells sorted from blood. Subset specified: CD45RA-negative fraction. The sequence was collected from a woman aged 30 to 39 in good health. The CDR3 loop is CASSQDPSGNTGELFF. For the CDR3, the DNA is TGCGCCAGCAGCCAAGATCCCAGCGGGAACACCGGGGAGCTGTTTTTT.